This TCR beta chain is from a study of cytomegalovirus exposure and HLA in healthy donors. Study observations and caveats: The classifier reportedly diagnosed cytomegalovirus status with high sensitivity and specificity. Several of the most significant clusters appeared, in a later analysis, to be linked to common viral pathogens.

The PCR ran on 60 Vbeta and 13 Jbeta primers. This table comes from immunoSEQ multiplex PCR, and its TCRdb copy is limited to in-frame clones, with some not included. The table includes some 170,000 clones, about four fifths detected once. The germline gives CDR1 SGHTA, CDR2 FQGNSA. The V segment lost 1 base and the J segment 9 bases; nucleotides outside the gene matches: 5. This CDR3 has 15 residues. Points on this clone: Antigen: not known.

The chain is built from TRBV7-2 and TRBJ1-6, with TRBD1 matching over 8 bases. The sample taken for sequencing was PBMCs. The receptor comes from a female donor in good health and CMV-seronegative. CDR3 in amino acids: CASSLEGRGLSPLHF. The CDR3 coding sequence is TGTGCCAGCAGCTTAGAGGGCAGGGGGCTTTCACCCCTCCACTTT.